The 27 T cell receptor beta chains in this list originate from one sample, sequenced in a study of blood T cell repertoires in COVID-19. TCRdb keeps only in-frame clones here, not all; method: immunoSEQ multiplex PCR. The table has around 90,000 clones, roughly 90% seen once. The specimen sequenced was peripheral blood. The receptors stem from a male donor with acute or convalescent COVID-19.

The chain is built from TRBV5-8 and TRBJ2-5; 8 bases agree with TRBD2. V trimming: 0 bases; J trimming: 5 bases; junction bases outside the gene matches: 9. From germline, CDR1 is SGHTS and CDR2 YDEGEE. The CDR3 is 16 residues long. The CDR3 nucleotides are TGTGCCAGCAGCTTGGAGGTAGCGGGGCAGGGGGAGACCCAGTACTTC. Translation: CASSLEVAGQGETQYF.

The gene calls are TRBV5-1 and TRBJ1-3; 8 nucleotides line up with TRBD1. Germline CDR1 SGHRS, CDR2 YFSETQ. CDR3 length: 16 amino acids. Trimming took 4 bases from V and 4 from J; bases not matched to a gene: 10. Written as DNA, the CDR3 is TGCGCCAGCAGCGCCGGCGGACAGGGAAACGGAAACACCATATATTTT. Translated, it gives CASSAGGQGNGNTIYF.

The chain employs TRBV18 and TRBJ2-1; D is unresolved. Germline lookup yields CDR1 KGHSH and CDR2 LQKENI. V was clipped by 3 bases and J by 0 bases, with 15 bases between them. This CDR3 contains 17 residues. CDR3 in amino acids: CASSPLSTVSSYNEQFF. The CDR3 nucleotides read TGTGCCAGCTCACCGCTCAGTACAGTGAGCTCCTACAATGAGCAGTTCTTC. Full variable domain (remainder filled in from reference TRBV18 and TRBJ2-1): NAGVMQNPRHLVRRRGQEARLRCSPMKGHSHVYWYRQLPEEGLKFMVYLQKENIIDESGMPKERFSAEFPKEGPSILRIQQVVRGDSAAYFCASSPLSTVSSYNEQFFGPGTRLTVL.

In DNA, the CDR3 is TGTGCCAGCAGTCTGACATCCAACACTGAAGCTTTCTTT. This gives the protein CASSLTSNTEAFF. The rearrangement links TRBV25-1 to TRBJ1-1; D unclear. Germline V CDR1 and CDR2: MGHDK, SYGVNS. This CDR3 has 13 amino acids. Between the trimmed V and J ends, which lost 5 bases and 2 bases, there was a span of 9 bases.

The genes are TRBV5-4 and TRBJ2-5, with D possibly being TRBD1 (6 bases). Germline V gives CDR1 SGHNT, CDR2 YYREEE (reference sequence). The V end was cut by 2 bases, the J end by 2 bases, with 10 bases between. The CDR3 runs to 14 residues. CDR3 nucleotide sequence: TGTGCCAGCAGCTTACAGGGTGGGCAAGAGACCCAGTACTTC. Translation gives CASSLQGGQETQYF.

The CDR3 loop is CAWSVQVRHDTQYF. Here the CDR3 DNA reads TGTGCCTGGAGTGTACAGGTACGACATGATACGCAGTATTTT. The gene calls are TRBV30 and TRBJ2-3; possible D gene TRBD1, 5 bases. V shed 0 bases and J shed 6 bases, with 13 bases lying between them. CDR1 is GTSNPN and CDR2 is SVGIG in the germline V gene (reference sequence). The CDR3 runs to 14 residues.

V gene TRBV7-3 combines with J gene TRBJ2-5; D possibly corresponds to TRBD1 (5 bases). V was clipped by 5 bases and J by 5 bases, with 12 bases between them. CDR1 and CDR2 from the germline V gene are SGHTA and FQGTGA. CDR3 length: 13 amino acids. This chain's CDR3 is CASSPQAGETQYF. The CDR3 region has the DNA TGTGCCAGCAGCCCCCAGGCAGGGGAGACCCAGTACTTC.

The V gene is TRBV3-1 (or the pseudogene TRBV3-2), the J gene TRBJ2-5, with D perhaps TRBD2 (6 bases). Deletions cut 4 bases from V and 4 bases from J, with 16 bases between. The germline CDR1 and CDR2 sequences are LGHDT and YNNKEL (reference sequence). CDR3 size: 15 residues. CDR3 residues: CASSPSLGGVETQYF. The CDR3 DNA reads as TGTGCCAGCAGCCCTAGCTTAGGAGGGGTAGAGACCCAGTACTTC.

V usage is TRBV6-2 or TRBV6-3 and J usage is TRBJ2-7; D gene unclear. Germline lookup yields CDR1 MNHEY and CDR2 SVGEGT. Between the trimmed V and J ends, which lost 7 bases and 9 bases, there was a span of 16 bases. This CDR3 comprises 12 residues. CDR3 sequence reads: CASNPPLSPQYF. The CDR3 DNA sequence: TGTGCCAGCAACCCGCCACTTAGCCCGCAGTACTTC.

This chain links TRBV3-1 (or the pseudogene TRBV3-2) with TRBJ1-4; D gene uncertain. Germline V lookup: CDR1 LGHDT, CDR2 YNNKEL (reference sequence). The CDR3 runs 16 residues. Trimming left V 4 bases short and J 5 bases short, with 17 bases between. CDR3 DNA: TGTGCCAGCAGCCTAGCCGCGGCGGGTATAAATGAAAAACTGTTTTTT. This encodes CASSLAAAGINEKLFF.

The rearrangement joins TRBV6-5 to TRBJ1-2, with TRBD1 identical over 10 bases. CDR3 length equals 13 residues. Trimming cost V 5 bases and J 4 bases; bases outside gene matches: 1. Germline-derived CDR1 and CDR2 are MNHEY and SVGAGI. CDR3 in amino acids: CASSRQGAYGYTF. The CDR3, as DNA: TGTGCCAGCAGTAGACAGGGGGCCTATGGCTACACCTTC.

This rearrangement joins TRBV19 to TRBJ1-2, with 8 bases fitting TRBD1. The CDR3 extends over 14 amino acids. The J segment lost 2 bases and the V segment lost 4 bases, leaving 3 bases of the junction unmatched. CDR1 and CDR2 (germline): LNHDA, SQIVND (reference sequence). CDR3 in DNA: TGTGCCAGTAGTACTCGGACAGGGAACTATGGCTACACCTTC. This codes for CASSTRTGNYGYTF.

The chain couples TRBV24-1 to TRBJ2-1; 7 bases match TRBD1. CDR3 length: 16 residues. J gave up 5 bases and V 1 base, and 7 bases lay outside the gene matches. Per germline, CDR1 KGHDR and CDR2 SFDVKD. The CDR3 sequence: CATSDFRQGLDNEQFF. The CDR3 nucleotides are TGTGCCACCAGTGATTTTCGACAGGGCCTGGACAATGAGCAGTTCTTC.

This clone was seen only once. This sequence joins TRBV7-2 and TRBJ1-3; D might be TRBD1 (5 bases). Germline V gives CDR1 SGHTA, CDR2 FQGNSA. This CDR3 has 15 residues. With 0 bases removed from V and 4 bases from J, the gap between germline ends came to 10 bases. In DNA, the CDR3 is TGTGCCAGCAGCTTAGCGGGGGGATCCGGAAACACCATATATTTT. Translated: CASSLAGGSGNTIYF.

The rearrangement uses TRBV20-1 and TRBJ1-2, with D unresolved. Trimming left V 6 bases short and J 8 bases short, with 13 bases between. The CDR3 runs to 11 residues. Germline CDR1 reads DFQATT; CDR2 reads SNEGSKA (reference sequence). CDR3 sequence reads: CSAALARGYTF. The CDR3 nucleotides read TGCAGTGCAGCCCTCGCTCGGGGCTACACCTTC.

V gene TRBV5-6 combines with J gene TRBJ2-5, with 8 bases aligning to TRBD2. V was clipped by 1 base and J by 3 bases; unmatched bases: 8. CDR3 length: 16 residues. Germline assignment: CDR1 SGHDT and CDR2 YYEEEE. The CDR3 is CASSLFFSGRKETQYF. The CDR3 nucleotides read TGTGCCAGCAGCTTGTTTTTCAGCGGGAGAAAAGAGACCCAGTACTTC.

This clone appeared once. The chain recombines TRBV10-3 with TRBJ2-1; 9 bases agree with TRBD1. Germline trimming cut 6 bases from V and 5 bases from J; bases unmatched to any gene: 8. The CDR3 has 15 residues. Germline assignment: CDR1 ENHRY and CDR2 SYGVKD. This chain's CDR3 is CAISRGQGTDNEQFF. The CDR3 DNA sequence: TGTGCCATCAGCCGGGGACAGGGCACGGACAATGAGCAGTTCTTC.

The rearrangement links TRBV5-1 to TRBJ1-6; 7 bases agree with TRBD1. The V gene's germline CDR1 is SGHRS and CDR2 YFSETQ. This CDR3 is built from 16 residues. Trimming took 4 bases from V and 6 from J; bases not matched to a gene: 10. The CDR3 sequence is CASSPGQGGFNSPLHF. For the CDR3, the DNA is TGCGCCAGCAGCCCCGGCCAGGGGGGATTTAATTCACCCCTCCACTTT.

In this sample, this clone turned up once. CDR3 in DNA: TGTGCCAGCAGCTTAGTTACGGGACAGGGCCCCAAACCCCTCTATGGCTACACCTTC. Amino acids: CASSLVTGQGPKPLYGYTF. The chain is built from TRBV7-9 and TRBJ1-2; 9 nucleotides line up with TRBD1. Germline V lookup: CDR1 SEHNR, CDR2 FQNEAQ (reference sequence). There are 19 residues in the CDR3. Trimming removed 1 base from V and 4 bases from J; junction bases left unmatched: 16.

This clone occurred once. The V gene is TRBV19, the J gene TRBJ2-2; the D gene is possibly TRBD1 (6 bases). The V end lost 6 bases, the J end lost 4 bases, and 12 bases lay between the germline ends. Germline CDR1 LNHDA, CDR2 SQIVND (reference sequence). This CDR3 has 14 amino acids. The CDR3 region has the DNA TGTGCCAGTAGAATCAGGGGCGGCACCGGGGAGCTGTTTTTT. Protein sequence: CASRIRGGTGELFF.

The chain links TRBV5-1 to TRBJ2-2, with TRBD1 matching 11 bases. CDR3 length: 14 residues. Unmatched junction bases numbered 4, after V lost 5 bases and J lost 7 bases. CDR1 and CDR2 (germline): SGHRS, YFSETQ. The CDR3 region has the DNA TGCGCCAGCAGGGACAGGGGGCAGAACGGGGAGCTGTTTTTT. This translates into CASRDRGQNGELFF.

The J gene is TRBJ1-2, the V gene TRBV5-4; TRBD1 might be the D (5 bases). Trimming stripped 2 bases from V and 4 bases from J, with 12 bases between. The CDR3 covers 14 residues. CDR1 SGHNT and CDR2 YYREEE come from the germline V gene (reference sequence). The CDR3 DNA reads as TGTGCCAGCAGCTTTCCGGGGGAGGGCTATGGCTACACCTTC. It codes for CASSFPGEGYGYTF. The variable domain in full, completed from reference TRBV5-4 and TRBJ1-2, reads ETGVTQSPTHLIKTRGQQVTLRCSSQSGHNTVSWYQQALGQGPQFIFQYYREEENGRGNFPPRFSGLQFPNYSSELNVNALELDDSALYLCASSFPGEGYGYTFGSGTRLTVV.

The rearrangement uses TRBV10-3 and TRBJ1-3; no clear D. The CDR3 has 14 residues. Between the trimmed V and J ends, which lost 0 bases and 2 bases, there was a span of 5 bases. CDR1 ENHRY and CDR2 SYGVKD come from the germline V gene. This chain's CDR3 is CAISESGTGNTIYF. CDR3 bases: TGTGCCATCAGTGAGTCTGGCACTGGAAACACCATATATTTT.

This chain uses TRBV7-9 with TRBJ2-5; TRBD1 matches at 11 bases. Germline CDR1 is SEHNR and CDR2 is FQNEAQ (reference sequence). The junction had 9 bases not matched to a gene; V was cut back by 5 bases and J by 7 bases. The CDR3 is made up of 15 amino acids. The CDR3 bases are TGTGCCAGCAGCCCGGGACAGGGGGACCGGGGGACCCAGTACTTC. Protein sequence: CASSPGQGDRGTQYF.

The chain recombines TRBV24-1 with TRBJ2-3, with a weak D call TRBD2 (6 bases). V shed 10 bases and J shed 6 bases, with 16 bases lying between them. The CDR3 extends over 13 amino acids. Germline V gene lookup returns CDR1 KGHDR and CDR2 SFDVKD. CDR3 loop: CATGGLEEDTQYF. The CDR3 DNA reads TGTGCCACGGGGGGTCTGGAAGAGGATACGCAGTATTTT.

The J gene is TRBJ1-1, the V gene TRBV5-4; 12 bases are a match to TRBD1. Germline CDR1 SGHNT, CDR2 YYREEE (reference sequence). The CDR3 contains 16 residues. With V trimmed by 4 bases and J by 3 bases, 7 bases remained unmatched. The CDR3: CASSVGQGAPYTEAFF. In DNA, the CDR3 is TGTGCCAGCAGCGTGGGACAGGGGGCCCCCTACACTGAAGCTTTCTTT. Together with reference TRBV5-4 and TRBJ1-1, the CDR3 gives the full variable domain: ETGVTQSPTHLIKTRGQQVTLRCSSQSGHNTVSWYQQALGQGPQFIFQYYREEENGRGNFPPRFSGLQFPNYSSELNVNALELDDSALYLCASSVGQGAPYTEAFFGQGTRLTVV.

This clone has more than one count but fewer than ten. V is TRBV6-5 and J is TRBJ1-1; 8 positions agree with TRBD1. Unmatched junction bases numbered 10, after V lost 0 bases and J lost 10 bases. Per germline, CDR1 MNHEY and CDR2 SVGAGI. This CDR3 region has 15 residues. CDR3 in amino acids: CASSYSIVQGAGAFF. The CDR3 coding sequence is TGTGCCAGCAGTTACTCGATAGTCCAGGGGGCAGGAGCTTTCTTT.